What follows describes a single T cell receptor (beta chain). Its target is unknown. This sample was taken from a study of T cell responses to AZD1222 COVID-19 vaccine. Study conclusions and caveats: Spike was spanned by vaccine-associated CD4 TCRs, with dominance at 160-218 and 743-854.

This CDR3 spans 14 amino acids. The germline CDR1 and CDR2 sequences are SGHDN and FVKESK. V was trimmed by 2 bases and J by 4 bases, leaving 11 bases between them. TCRdb's copy holds only in-frame clones and misses some; the assay was immunoSEQ multiplex PCR. Of approximately 110,000 clones in the sample, roughly nine tenths were seen once. The J gene is TRBJ2-5, the V gene TRBV14; D is undetermined. Sequenced here: peripheral blood, sampled on day 0 of AZD1222 vaccination. This clonotype was sampled from an adult in good health. This CDR3 is CASSQMGGRETQYF. CDR3 sequence (DNA): TGTGCCAGCAGCCAAATGGGCGGACGAGAGACCCAGTACTTC.